The 32 T cell receptor beta chains reported below all come from one sample, sequenced in a study of blood T cell repertoires in COVID-19. TCRdb keeps only in-frame clones here, not all; method: immunoSEQ multiplex PCR. The repertoire holds approximately 100,000 clones, with around 87% as singletons. The sequencing input was peripheral blood. All receptors come from a woman in her 30s with acute or convalescent COVID-19.

This rearrangement joins TRBV2 to TRBJ2-2, with a possible D match to TRBD1 (6 bases). Germline CDR1 SNHLY, CDR2 FYNNEI. Trimming pared 7 bases from V and 6 bases from J, leaving 15 bases between. CDR3 length equals 14 residues. The CDR3: CASILDRGAGELFF. DNA of the CDR3: TGTGCCAGCATCCTGGACAGAGGGGCCGGGGAGCTGTTTTTT. The full variable domain, with the rest looked up from reference TRBV2 and TRBJ2-2, is EPEVTQTPSHQVTQMGQEVILRCVPISNHLYFYWYRQILGQKVEFLVSFYNNEISEKSEIFDDQFSVERPDGSNFTLKIRSTKLEDSAMYFCASILDRGAGELFFGEGSRLTVL.

The V gene is TRBV28, the J gene TRBJ1-2; TRBD1 matches 9 bases. V shed 6 bases, J shed 4 bases, and the junction held 9 bases outside the gene matches. The CDR3 length is 15 residues. Germline lookup yields CDR1 MDHEN and CDR2 SYDVKM. CDR3 protein: CASSTGTGYSYGYTF. The DNA for the CDR3 is TGTGCCAGCAGCACCGGGACAGGGTATTCCTATGGCTACACCTTC.

The CDR3 DNA reads TGTGCCAGCAGTTACGGGTGGGCGAATTCACCCCTCCACTTT. This encodes CASSYGWANSPLHF. The chain recombines TRBV6-5 with TRBJ1-6, with no clear D. Germline V gene lookup returns CDR1 MNHEY and CDR2 SVGAGI. This CDR3 has 14 residues. Trimming removed 2 bases at V and 7 bases at J, with 9 bases between.

The V call is TRBV7-9, the J call TRBJ1-4; no clear D. The CDR3 is made up of 14 amino acids. Per the germline V gene, CDR1 is SEHNR and CDR2 is FQNEAQ (reference sequence). Trimming removed 3 bases at V and 9 bases at J, with 14 bases between. The CDR3, as DNA: TGTGCCAGCAGCTTGCTGGGTCCGGGTCAAAAACTGTTTTTT. It codes for CASSLLGPGQKLFF.

Here the CDR3 reads CASSLLAPSTDTQYF. CDR3 sequence (DNA): TGCGCCAGCAGCCTTCTAGCGCCCAGCACAGATACGCAGTATTTT. This chain joins TRBV4-1 and TRBJ2-3, with a tentative D call TRBD2 (6 bases). This CDR3 contains 15 residues. Germline V gives CDR1 MGHRA, CDR2 YSYEKL. Deletions cut 4 bases from V and 0 bases from J, with 11 bases between.

This clone was observed a handful of times. The chain employs TRBV29-1 and TRBJ1-1; TRBD1 agrees at 11 bases. V dropped 0 bases and J dropped 0; count of bases not matched to a gene: 6. The germline V gene encodes CDR1 SQVTM and CDR2 ANQGSEA. CDR3 size: 17 residues. This chain's CDR3 is CSVEDERTGGMNTEAFF. The CDR3 coding sequence is TGCAGCGTTGAAGACGAAAGGACAGGGGGCATGAACACTGAAGCTTTCTTT.

This rearrangement joins TRBV2 to TRBJ1-1; D possibly corresponds to TRBD1 (5 bases). CDR3 size: 17 residues. Trimming took 3 bases from V and 0 from J, leaving 17 bases between them. CDR1 and CDR2 from the germline V gene are SNHLY and FYNNEI. This CDR3 is CASSDRGRRAMNTEAFF. CDR3 sequence (DNA): TGTGCCAGCAGTGATCGGGGACGGAGGGCCATGAACACTGAAGCTTTCTTT.

The chain links TRBV5-5 to TRBJ2-7; D gene ambiguous. CDR1 is SGHKS, CDR2 YYEKEE, per germline (reference sequence). Trimming removed 0 bases from V and 0 bases from J, with 10 bases in between. The CDR3 totals 15 residues. The CDR3, as DNA: TGTGCCAGCAGCTTGGGTCCAGAAAACTCCTACGAGCAGTACTTC. Translating gives CASSLGPENSYEQYF.

This sequence joins TRBV11-2 and TRBJ2-7; D might be TRBD2 (6 bases). This CDR3 has 10 residues. Germline CDR1 and CDR2: SGHAT and FQNNGV. V shed 8 bases and J shed 4 bases, with 6 bases lying between them. The CDR3 loop reads CASGGYEQYF. CDR3 sequence (DNA): TGTGCCAGCGGGGGGTACGAGCAGTACTTC.

The V gene is TRBV24-1, the J gene TRBJ2-7; TRBD1 matches 8 bases. This CDR3 region has 13 residues. V was clipped by 4 bases and J by 6 bases; unmatched bases: 4. Per germline, CDR1 KGHDR and CDR2 SFDVKD. CDR3: CATSEPGQAEQYF. CDR3 DNA: TGTGCCACCAGTGAACCGGGACAGGCCGAGCAGTACTTC.

As concerns this clone: This specimen includes other DNA sequences encoding the same CDR3. The CDR3 bases are TGCGCCAGCAGCTTAATGGGGGACAGGGGTTCACCCCTCCACTTT. Translating it yields CASSLMGDRGSPLHF. This chain uses TRBV5-1 with TRBJ1-6; 10 bases are shared with TRBD1. The CDR3 contains 15 residues. The germline gives CDR1 SGHRS, CDR2 YFSETQ. With V trimmed by 2 bases and J by 9 bases, 5 bases remained unmatched.

The V and J genes are TRBV11-2 and TRBJ2-2; TRBD2 matches at 7 bases. Germline V gives CDR1 SGHAT, CDR2 FQNNGV. This CDR3 contains 15 residues. J was trimmed by 7 bases and V by 5 bases; bases with no gene match: 10. The CDR3 bases are TGTGCCAGCAGCCGGGACGTGGGGAGGGGCGGGGAGCTGTTTTTT. Its translation: CASSRDVGRGGELFF.

The chain employs TRBV11-2 and TRBJ1-3; no firm D call. Trimming removed 0 bases from V and 3 bases from J, with 12 bases in between. The CDR3 length is 16 residues. Looked up from germline, CDR1 is SGHAT and CDR2 is FQNNGV. CDR3 protein: CASSLDWGGSGNTIYF. In nucleotides, the CDR3 is TGTGCCAGCAGCTTAGATTGGGGAGGGAGTGGAAACACCATATATTTT.

The count of this clone is one. The gene calls are TRBV7-9 and TRBJ2-5, with D unresolved. Germline CDR1 and CDR2: SEHNR and FQNEAQ (reference sequence). The CDR3 runs 12 residues. V was trimmed by 5 bases and J by 1 base, leaving 5 bases between them. The DNA for the CDR3 is TGTGCCAGCAGCCCCCTCCAAGAGACCCAGTACTTC. Amino acid sequence: CASSPLQETQYF.

This sequence joins TRBV5-1 and TRBJ1-4; D call uncertain. Germline V gene lookup returns CDR1 SGHRS and CDR2 YFSETQ. V was cut by 0 bases and J by 3 bases, with 9 bases left in between. The CDR3 runs to 15 residues. In nucleotides, the CDR3 is TGCGCCAGCAGCTTGGCCGGTCGGTCTAATGAAAAACTGTTTTTT. This translates into CASSLAGRSNEKLFF.

The rearrangement uses TRBV4-1 and TRBJ2-7; no clear D. V lost 2 bases, J lost 5 bases, and 10 bases lay in between. CDR1 MGHRA and CDR2 YSYEKL come from the germline V gene. The CDR3 sequence is 13 residues long. CDR3 DNA sequence: TGCGCCAGCAGCCAACCGCAAGCCGACGAGCAGTACTTC. Residues: CASSQPQADEQYF.

The chain has TRBV19 and TRBJ1-4; D remains ambiguous. This CDR3 has 13 amino acids. Trimming removed 10 bases at V and 3 bases at J, with 12 bases between. Germline lookup yields CDR1 LNHDA and CDR2 SQIVND (reference sequence). As DNA, the CDR3 is TGTGCCACCGCAGAGGCGCCTAATGAAAAACTGTTTTTT. Encoded protein: CATAEAPNEKLFF.

This clone was found a few times. The chain combines TRBV6-4 with TRBJ2-3; 7 nucleotides align to TRBD1. Germline V gene lookup returns CDR1 MRHNA and CDR2 SNTAGT. V lost 0 bases and J lost 2; bases outside the gene matches: 2. The CDR3 runs to 15 residues. The CDR3 loop is CASSDSGQHTDTQYF. The CDR3 nucleotides are TGTGCCAGCAGTGACTCGGGACAGCACACAGATACGCAGTATTTT.

This clone appeared a few times. The chain is built from TRBV11-2 and TRBJ2-7; TRBD2 agrees at 11 bases. Per germline, CDR1 SGHAT and CDR2 FQNNGV. V lost 0 bases to trimming and J lost 0 bases; unmatched junction nucleotides: 7. This CDR3 contains 18 residues. CDR3 region: CASSLELAGVPSSYEQYF. CDR3 sequence (DNA): TGTGCCAGCAGCTTAGAACTAGCGGGGGTCCCAAGCTCCTACGAGCAGTACTTC.

The V call is TRBV30, the J call TRBJ1-4; weak D call: TRBD1 (5 bases). Trimming removed 2 bases at V and 10 bases at J, with 11 bases between. Germline loops: CDR1 GTSNPN, CDR2 SVGIG (reference sequence). This CDR3 is 12 amino acids long. Here the CDR3 reads CAWSFREGKLFF. In DNA form, the CDR3 reads TGTGCCTGGAGTTTCAGGGAAGGAAAACTGTTTTTT.

This clone was seen just once. The V call is TRBV7-6, the J call TRBJ2-3, with 11 bases aligning to TRBD2. Germline CDR1 SGHVS, CDR2 FNYEAQ. CDR3 length equals 16 residues. V shed 6 bases, J shed 5 bases, and the junction held 10 bases outside the gene matches. The CDR3 protein is CASSPIAGGQGDTQYF. The CDR3, as DNA: TGTGCCAGCAGTCCCATAGCGGGGGGGCAGGGAGATACGCAGTATTTT.

The chain couples TRBV2 to TRBJ1-5; D uncertain. The CDR3 is made up of 13 amino acids. Germline V CDR1 and CDR2: SNHLY, FYNNEI. Trimming removed 1 base at V and 7 bases at J, with 8 bases between. Written as DNA, the CDR3 is TGTGCCAGCAGTGAAGGGGCCGCCCAGCCCCAGCATTTT. Residues: CASSEGAAQPQHF.

The genes are TRBV12-3 or TRBV12-4 and TRBJ2-7; tentatively, D is TRBD2 (7 bases). The CDR3 is made up of 13 amino acids. V dropped 8 bases and J dropped 2 bases, with 13 bases sitting between them. The CDR3 sequence is CASVGAGAYEQYF. CDR3 in DNA: TGTGCCAGCGTGGGGGCGGGGGCCTACGAGCAGTACTTC.

The rearrangement joins TRBV13 to TRBJ1-5, with 10 bases fitting TRBD1. Germline CDR1 PRHDT, CDR2 FYEKMQ (reference sequence). After removal of 2 bases from V and 4 bases from J, the junction contained 5 bases not matched to a gene. The CDR3 is made up of 16 amino acids. This CDR3 reads CASSLRGQGGNQPQHF. For the CDR3, the DNA is TGTGCCAGCAGCTTACGCGGACAGGGGGGTAATCAGCCCCAGCATTTT.

The rearrangement joins TRBV9 to TRBJ1-2, with no clear D. This CDR3 spans 14 amino acids. V lost 1 base and J 4 bases, leaving 11 bases between the germline ends. CDR1 and CDR2 (germline): SGDLS, YYNGEE. DNA of the CDR3: TGTGCCAGCAGCGTATCCTCCCCAGGCTATGGCTACACCTTC. The encoded protein is CASSVSSPGYGYTF.

The chain links TRBV12-3 or TRBV12-4 to TRBJ1-1; no clear D gene. The CDR3 length is 13 residues. V was cut by 3 bases and J by 4 bases, with 9 bases left in between. The DNA of the CDR3 is TGTGCCAGCAGTTTCAGTCTGCTCACTGAAGCTTTCTTT. Its protein product is CASSFSLLTEAFF.

This sequence joins TRBV29-1 and TRBJ2-6; no reliable D call. V dropped 3 bases and J dropped 0 bases, with 6 bases sitting between them. CDR1 and CDR2 (germline): SQVTM, ANQGSEA. The CDR3 consists of 14 residues. CDR3 residues: CSVESGSGANVLTF. The CDR3 bases are TGCAGCGTTGAGTCGGGCTCTGGGGCCAACGTCCTGACTTTC.

The V and J genes are TRBV5-6 and TRBJ2-7, with D tentatively TRBD2 (7 bases). Germline V CDR1 and CDR2: SGHDT, YYEEEE. V lost 3 bases to trimming and J lost 2 bases, with 18 bases between them. The length of the CDR3 is 16 residues. As DNA, the CDR3 is TGTGCCAGCAGCTCTGGGGCCCGGGGGGCAACCTACGAGCAGTACTTC. This sequence encodes CASSSGARGATYEQYF.

There are a few counts of this clone. The rearrangement joins TRBV25-1 to TRBJ1-4; D is uncertain. V lost 0 bases and J lost 8, with 7 bases in between. The germline V gene has CDR1 MGHDK and CDR2 SYGVNS. The CDR3 covers 13 residues. CDR3 DNA: TGTGCCAGCAGTGAATATCAGAGGGAAAAACTGTTTTTT. This sequence encodes CASSEYQREKLFF.

The chain is built from TRBV3-1 (or the pseudogene TRBV3-2) and TRBJ2-5; D is perhaps TRBD1 (7 bases). The CDR3 has 16 residues. V lost 2 bases to trimming and J lost 4 bases, with 17 bases between them. Germline V CDR1 and CDR2: LGHDT, YNNKEL (reference sequence). CDR3 region: CASSQRQGGMGETQYF. CDR3 coding DNA: TGTGCCAGCAGCCAAAGGCAGGGGGGTATGGGAGAGACCCAGTACTTC.

The rearrangement uses TRBV6-1 and TRBJ1-1, with TRBD1 as a possible D gene (5 bases). Germline CDR1 reads MNHNS; CDR2 reads SASEGT. The length of the CDR3 is 15 residues. Trimming removed 3 bases at V and 4 bases at J, with 15 bases between. Here the CDR3 reads CASSEQTEILTEAFF. Here the CDR3 DNA reads TGTGCCAGCAGTGAGCAGACAGAGATCCTCACTGAAGCTTTCTTT.

This clone was detected only once. The chain recombines TRBV6-1 with TRBJ2-7, with TRBD1 matching over 8 bases. Germline V lookup: CDR1 MNHNS, CDR2 SASEGT. V shed 0 bases and J 2 bases; nucleotides not matched to a gene: 3. The CDR3 length is 15 residues. The CDR3 region has the DNA TGTGCCAGCAGTGAAGCACGGACAGGGACCTACGAGCAGTACTTC. This gives the protein CASSEARTGTYEQYF.